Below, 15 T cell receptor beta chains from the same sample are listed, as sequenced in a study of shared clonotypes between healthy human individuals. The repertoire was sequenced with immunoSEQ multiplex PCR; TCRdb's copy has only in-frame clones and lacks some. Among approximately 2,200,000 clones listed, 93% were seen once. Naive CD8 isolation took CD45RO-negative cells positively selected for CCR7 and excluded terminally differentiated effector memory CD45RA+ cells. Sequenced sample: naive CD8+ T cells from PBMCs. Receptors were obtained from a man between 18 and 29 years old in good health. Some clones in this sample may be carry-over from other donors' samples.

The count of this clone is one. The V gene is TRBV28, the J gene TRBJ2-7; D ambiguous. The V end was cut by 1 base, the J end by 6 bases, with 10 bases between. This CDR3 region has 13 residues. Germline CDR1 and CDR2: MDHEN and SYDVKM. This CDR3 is CASSLLTGGEQYF. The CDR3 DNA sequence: TGTGCCAGCAGTTTATTGACCGGTGGCGAGCAGTACTTC.

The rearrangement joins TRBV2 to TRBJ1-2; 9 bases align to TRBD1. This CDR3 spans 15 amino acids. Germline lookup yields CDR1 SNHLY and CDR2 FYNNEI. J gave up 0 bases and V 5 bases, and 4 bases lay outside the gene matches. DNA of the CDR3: TGTGCCAGCAGTTCTAGACAGGGGGCTAACTATGGCTACACCTTC. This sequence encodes CASSSRQGANYGYTF. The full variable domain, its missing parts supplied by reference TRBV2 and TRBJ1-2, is EPEVTQTPSHQVTQMGQEVILRCVPISNHLYFYWYRQILGQKVEFLVSFYNNEISEKSEIFDDQFSVERPDGSNFTLKIRSTKLEDSAMYFCASSSRQGANYGYTFGSGTRLTVV.

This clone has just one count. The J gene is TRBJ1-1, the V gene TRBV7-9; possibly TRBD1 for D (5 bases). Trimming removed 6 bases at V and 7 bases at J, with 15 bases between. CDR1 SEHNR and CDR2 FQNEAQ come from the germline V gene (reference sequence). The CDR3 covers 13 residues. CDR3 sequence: CASRGPRGDEAFF. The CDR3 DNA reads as TGTGCCAGCAGGGGACCCCGGGGCGATGAAGCTTTCTTT. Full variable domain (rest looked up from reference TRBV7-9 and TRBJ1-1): DTGVSQNPRHKITKRGQNVTFRCDPISEHNRLYWYRQTLGQGPEFLTYFQNEAQLEKSRLLSDRFSAERPKGSFSTLEIQRTEQGDSAMYLCASRGPRGDEAFFGQGTRLTVV.

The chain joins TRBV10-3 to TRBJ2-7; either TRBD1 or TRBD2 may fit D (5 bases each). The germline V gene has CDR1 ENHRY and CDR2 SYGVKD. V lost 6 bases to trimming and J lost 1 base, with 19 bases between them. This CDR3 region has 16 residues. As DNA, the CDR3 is TGTGCCATCAGCCCCGACTTACATGGGGGTTCCTACGAGCAGTACTTC. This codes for CAISPDLHGGSYEQYF.

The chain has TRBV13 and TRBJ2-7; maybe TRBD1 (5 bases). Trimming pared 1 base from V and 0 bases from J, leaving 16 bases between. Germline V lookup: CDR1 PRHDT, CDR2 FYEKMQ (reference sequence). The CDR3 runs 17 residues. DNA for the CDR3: TGTGCCAGCAGCTTAGAAGGGGTAGGAACGGACTCCTACGAGCAGTACTTC. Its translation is CASSLEGVGTDSYEQYF.

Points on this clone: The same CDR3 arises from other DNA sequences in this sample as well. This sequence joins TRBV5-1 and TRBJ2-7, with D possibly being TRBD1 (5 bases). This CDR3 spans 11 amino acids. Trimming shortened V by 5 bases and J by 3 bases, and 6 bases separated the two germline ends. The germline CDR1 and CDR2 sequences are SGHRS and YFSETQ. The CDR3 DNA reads TGCGCCAGCAGGCAGGGCTACGAGCAGTACTTC. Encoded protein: CASRQGYEQYF.

CDR3 bases: TGTGCCAGCAGCGTAGGAGGACTAGCCCTCGACGAGCAGTACTTC. This sequence encodes CASSVGGLALDEQYF. V and J are TRBV9 and TRBJ2-7; 8 bases are shared with TRBD2. CDR3 size: 15 residues. Germline values: CDR1 SGDLS, CDR2 YYNGEE. V dropped 0 bases and J dropped 5; count of bases not matched to a gene: 7. Based on the CDR3 plus reference TRBV9 and TRBJ2-7, the full variable domain is DSGVTQTPKHLITATGQRVTLRCSPRSGDLSVYWYQQSLDQGLQFLIQYYNGEERAKGNILERFSAQQFPDLHSELNLSSLELGDSALYFCASSVGGLALDEQYFGPGTRLTVT.

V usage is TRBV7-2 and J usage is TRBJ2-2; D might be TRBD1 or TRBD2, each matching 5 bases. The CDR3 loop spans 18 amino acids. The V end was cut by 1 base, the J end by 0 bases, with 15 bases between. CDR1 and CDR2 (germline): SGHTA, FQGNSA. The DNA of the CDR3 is TGTGCCAGCAGCTTAGTTCGGGGCGGGCCAGCGAACACCGGGGAGCTGTTTTTT. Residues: CASSLVRGGPANTGELFF. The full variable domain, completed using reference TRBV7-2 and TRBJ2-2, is GAGVSQSPSNKVTEKGKDVELRCDPISGHTALYWYRQSLGQGLEFLIYFQGNSAPDKSGLPSDRFSAERTGGSVSTLTIQRTQQEDSAVYLCASSLVRGGPANTGELFFGEGSRLTVL.

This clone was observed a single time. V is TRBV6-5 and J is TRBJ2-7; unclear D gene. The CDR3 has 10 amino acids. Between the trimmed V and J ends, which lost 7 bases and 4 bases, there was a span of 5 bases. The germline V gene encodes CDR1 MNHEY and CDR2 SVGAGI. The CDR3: CASIRYEQYF. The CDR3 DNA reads TGTGCCAGCATAAGGTACGAGCAGTACTTC.

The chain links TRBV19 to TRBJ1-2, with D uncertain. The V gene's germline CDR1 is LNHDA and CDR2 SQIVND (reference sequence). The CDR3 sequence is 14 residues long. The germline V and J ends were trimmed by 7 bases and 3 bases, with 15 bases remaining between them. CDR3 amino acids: CASTDYGSDYGYTF. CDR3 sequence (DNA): TGTGCCAGTACCGACTATGGTTCAGACTATGGCTACACCTTC.

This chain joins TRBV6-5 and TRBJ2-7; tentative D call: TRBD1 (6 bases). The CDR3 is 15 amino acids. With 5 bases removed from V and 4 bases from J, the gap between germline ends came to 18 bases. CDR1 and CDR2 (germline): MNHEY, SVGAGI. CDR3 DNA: TGTGCCAGCAGTATCACACCGGGACACTCGTACGAGCAGTACTTC. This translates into CASSITPGHSYEQYF.

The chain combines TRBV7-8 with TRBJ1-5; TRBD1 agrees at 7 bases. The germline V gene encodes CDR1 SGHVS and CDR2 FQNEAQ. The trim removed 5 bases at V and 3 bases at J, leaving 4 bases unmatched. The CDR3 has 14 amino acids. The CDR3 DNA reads TGTGCCAGCAGCGCGGGGACAGCCAATCAGCCCCAGCATTTT. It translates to CASSAGTANQPQHF.

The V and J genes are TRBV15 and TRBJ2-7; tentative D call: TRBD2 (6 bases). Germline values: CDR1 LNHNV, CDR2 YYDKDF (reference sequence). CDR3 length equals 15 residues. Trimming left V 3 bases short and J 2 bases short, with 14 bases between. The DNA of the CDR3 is TGTGCCACCAGCAGCCCCCCGCGGGATACCTACGAGCAGTACTTC. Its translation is CATSSPPRDTYEQYF.

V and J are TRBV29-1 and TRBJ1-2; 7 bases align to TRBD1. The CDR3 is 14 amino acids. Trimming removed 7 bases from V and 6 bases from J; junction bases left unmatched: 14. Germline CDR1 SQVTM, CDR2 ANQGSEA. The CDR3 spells CSGGPDRPPDGYTF. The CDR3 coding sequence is TGCAGCGGGGGACCGGACAGGCCCCCTGATGGCTACACCTTC.

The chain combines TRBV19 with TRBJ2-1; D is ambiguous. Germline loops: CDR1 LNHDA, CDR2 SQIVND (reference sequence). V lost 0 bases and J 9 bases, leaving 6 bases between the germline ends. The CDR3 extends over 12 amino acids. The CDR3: CASSIDGIEQFF. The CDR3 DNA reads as TGTGCCAGTAGTATAGACGGTATTGAGCAGTTCTTC.